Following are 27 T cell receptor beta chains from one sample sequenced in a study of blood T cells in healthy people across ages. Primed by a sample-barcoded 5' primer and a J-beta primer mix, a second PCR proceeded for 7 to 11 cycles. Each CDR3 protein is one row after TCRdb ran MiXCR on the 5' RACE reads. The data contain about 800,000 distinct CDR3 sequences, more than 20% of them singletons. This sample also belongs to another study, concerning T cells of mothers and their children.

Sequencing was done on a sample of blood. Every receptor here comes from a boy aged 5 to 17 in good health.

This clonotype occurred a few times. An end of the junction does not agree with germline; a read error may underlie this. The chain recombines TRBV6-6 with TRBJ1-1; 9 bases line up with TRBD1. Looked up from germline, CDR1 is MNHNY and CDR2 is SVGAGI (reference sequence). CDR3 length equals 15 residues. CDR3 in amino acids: CASSYSTGGNTEALF. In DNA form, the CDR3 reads TGTGCCAGCAGTTACTCGACAGGGGGGAACACTGAAGCTCTCTTT.

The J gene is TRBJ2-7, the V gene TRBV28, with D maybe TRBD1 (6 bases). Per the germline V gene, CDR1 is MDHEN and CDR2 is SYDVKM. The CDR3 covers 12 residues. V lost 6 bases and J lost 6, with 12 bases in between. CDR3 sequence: CASRSQGREQYF. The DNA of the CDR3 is TGTGCCAGCAGATCACAGGGTCGCGAGCAGTACTTC.

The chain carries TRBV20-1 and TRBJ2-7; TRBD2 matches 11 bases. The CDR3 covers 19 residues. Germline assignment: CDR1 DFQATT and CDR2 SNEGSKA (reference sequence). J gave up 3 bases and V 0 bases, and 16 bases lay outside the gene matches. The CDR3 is CSARDLASGRSLPLYEQYF. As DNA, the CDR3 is TGCAGTGCTAGAGATCTGGCTAGCGGGAGGTCACTCCCCCTCTACGAGCAGTACTTC.

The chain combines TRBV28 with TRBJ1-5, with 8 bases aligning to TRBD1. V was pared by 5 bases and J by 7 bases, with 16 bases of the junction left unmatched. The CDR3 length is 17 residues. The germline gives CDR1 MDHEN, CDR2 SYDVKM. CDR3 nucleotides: TGTGCCAGCAGTGTGATCCCTAAGACAGGGGTTGGGCAGCCCCAGCATTTT. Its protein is CASSVIPKTGVGQPQHF. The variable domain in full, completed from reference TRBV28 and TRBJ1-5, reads DVKVTQSSRYLVKRTGEKVFLECVQDMDHENMFWYRQDPGLGLRLIYFSYDVKMKEKGDIPEGYSVSREKKERFSLILESASTNQTSMYLCASSVIPKTGVGQPQHFGDGTRLSIL.

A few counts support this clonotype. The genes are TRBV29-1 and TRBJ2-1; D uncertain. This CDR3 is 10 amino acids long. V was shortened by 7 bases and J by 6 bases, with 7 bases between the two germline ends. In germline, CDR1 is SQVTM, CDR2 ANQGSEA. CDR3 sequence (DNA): TGCAGCGCCGTATCCAATGAGCAGTTCTTC. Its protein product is CSAVSNEQFF.

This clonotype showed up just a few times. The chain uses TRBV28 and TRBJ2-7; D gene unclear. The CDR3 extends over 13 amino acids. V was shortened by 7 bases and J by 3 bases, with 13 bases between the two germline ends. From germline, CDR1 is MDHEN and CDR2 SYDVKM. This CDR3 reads CASTKRPDYEQYF. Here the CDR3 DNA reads TGTGCCAGCACGAAGCGCCCAGACTACGAGCAGTACTTC. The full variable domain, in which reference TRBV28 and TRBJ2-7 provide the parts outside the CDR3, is DVKVTQSSRYLVKRTGEKVFLECVQDMDHENMFWYRQDPGLGLRLIYFSYDVKMKEKGDIPEGYSVSREKKERFSLILESASTNQTSMYLCASTKRPDYEQYFGPGTRLTVT.

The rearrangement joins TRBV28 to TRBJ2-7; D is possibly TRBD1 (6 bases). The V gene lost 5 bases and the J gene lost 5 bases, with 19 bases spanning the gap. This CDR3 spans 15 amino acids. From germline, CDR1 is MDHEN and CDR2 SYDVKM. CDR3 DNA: TGTGCCAGCAGTATACAGGGATCCTCAGGGGACGAGCAGTACTTC. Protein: CASSIQGSSGDEQYF.

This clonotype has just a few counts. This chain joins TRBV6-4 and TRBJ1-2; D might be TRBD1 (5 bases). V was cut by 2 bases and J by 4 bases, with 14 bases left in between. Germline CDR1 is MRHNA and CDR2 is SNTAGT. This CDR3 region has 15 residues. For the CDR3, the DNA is TGTGCCAGCAGTGACGCGCTTCGACAGTTCTATGGCTACACCTTC. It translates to CASSDALRQFYGYTF.

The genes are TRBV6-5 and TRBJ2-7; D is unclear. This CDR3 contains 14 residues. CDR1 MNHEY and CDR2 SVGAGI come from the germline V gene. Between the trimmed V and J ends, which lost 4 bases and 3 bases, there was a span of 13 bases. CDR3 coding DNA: TGTGCCAGCAGTTCCGGAAGAGGCCTCTACGAGCAGTACTTC. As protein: CASSSGRGLYEQYF.

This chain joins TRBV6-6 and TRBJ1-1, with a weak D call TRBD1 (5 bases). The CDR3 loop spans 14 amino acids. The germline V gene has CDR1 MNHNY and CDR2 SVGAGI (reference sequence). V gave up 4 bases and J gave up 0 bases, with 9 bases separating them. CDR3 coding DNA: TGTGCCAGCAGTTGGGTCAGGGTGAACACTGAAGCTTTCTTT. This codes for CASSWVRVNTEAFF.

The chain's CDR3 is CASRDPSGVSNQPQHF. The CDR3 DNA reads as TGTGCCAGCAGGGACCCCTCTGGCGTGAGCAATCAGCCCCAGCATTTT. The J gene is TRBJ1-5, the V gene TRBV2, with D unclear. CDR3 length equals 16 residues. Germline values: CDR1 SNHLY, CDR2 FYNNEI. The V gene lost 6 bases and the J gene lost 1 base, with 16 bases spanning the gap. Full variable domain (missing parts from reference TRBV2 and TRBJ1-5): EPEVTQTPSHQVTQMGQEVILRCVPISNHLYFYWYRQILGQKVEFLVSFYNNEISEKSEIFDDQFSVERPDGSNFTLKIRSTKLEDSAMYFCASRDPSGVSNQPQHFGDGTRLSIL.

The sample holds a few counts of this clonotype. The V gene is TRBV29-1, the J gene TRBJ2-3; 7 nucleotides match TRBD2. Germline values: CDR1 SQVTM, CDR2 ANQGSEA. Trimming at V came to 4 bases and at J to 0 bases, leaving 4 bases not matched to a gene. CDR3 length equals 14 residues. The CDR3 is CSVAKRGSTDTQYF. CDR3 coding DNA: TGCAGCGTTGCAAAGCGGGGAAGCACAGATACGCAGTATTTT.

The CDR3 protein is CASSLGAGGIETQYF. Written as DNA, the CDR3 is TGCGCCAGCAGCTTGGGGGCAGGGGGCATCGAGACCCAGTACTTC. This chain joins TRBV5-1 and TRBJ2-5, with TRBD1 matching 8 bases. V was clipped by 0 bases and J by 5 bases; unmatched bases: 6. The CDR3 consists of 15 residues. Per the germline V gene, CDR1 is SGHRS and CDR2 is YFSETQ.

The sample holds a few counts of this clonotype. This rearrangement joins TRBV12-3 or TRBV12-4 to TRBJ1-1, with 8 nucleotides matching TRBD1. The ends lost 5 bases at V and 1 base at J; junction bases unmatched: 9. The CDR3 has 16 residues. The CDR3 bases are TGTGCCAGCAGTACGGACAGGGCTTCTCGGAACACTGAAGCTTTCTTT. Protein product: CASSTDRASRNTEAFF.

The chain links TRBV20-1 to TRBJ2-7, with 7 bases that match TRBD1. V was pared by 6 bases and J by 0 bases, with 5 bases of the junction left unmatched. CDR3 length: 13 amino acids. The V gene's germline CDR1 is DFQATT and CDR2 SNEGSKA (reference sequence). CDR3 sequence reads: CSASGQISYEQYF. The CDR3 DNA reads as TGCAGTGCATCGGGACAGATCTCCTACGAGCAGTACTTC.

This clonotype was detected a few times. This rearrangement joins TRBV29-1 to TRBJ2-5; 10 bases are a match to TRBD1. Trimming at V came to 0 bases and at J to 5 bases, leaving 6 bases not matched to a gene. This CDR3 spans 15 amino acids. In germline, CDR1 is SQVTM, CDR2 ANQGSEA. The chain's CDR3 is CSVEEPGQGRETQYF. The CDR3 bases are TGCAGCGTTGAAGAACCGGGACAGGGGAGGGAGACCCAGTACTTC.

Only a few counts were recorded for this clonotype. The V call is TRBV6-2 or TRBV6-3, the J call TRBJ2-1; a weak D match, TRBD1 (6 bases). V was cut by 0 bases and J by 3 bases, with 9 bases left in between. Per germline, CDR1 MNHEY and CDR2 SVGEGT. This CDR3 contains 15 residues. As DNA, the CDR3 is TGTGCCAGCAGTTACTCCACAGGGAACTACAATGAGCAGTTCTTC. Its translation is CASSYSTGNYNEQFF.

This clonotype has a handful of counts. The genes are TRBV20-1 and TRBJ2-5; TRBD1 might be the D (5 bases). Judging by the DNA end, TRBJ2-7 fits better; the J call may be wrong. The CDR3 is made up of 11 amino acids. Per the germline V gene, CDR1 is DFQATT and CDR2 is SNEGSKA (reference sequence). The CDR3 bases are TGCAGTGCTACCAGGGATTACGAGCAGTACTTC. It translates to CSATRDYEQYF.

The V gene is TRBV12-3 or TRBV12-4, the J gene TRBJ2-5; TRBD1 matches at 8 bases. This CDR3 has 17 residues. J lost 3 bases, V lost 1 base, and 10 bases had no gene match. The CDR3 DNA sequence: TGTGCCAGCAGTTTAGGGGTAACAGGGGGTGTGGAAGAGACCCAGTACTTC. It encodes CASSLGVTGGVEETQYF.

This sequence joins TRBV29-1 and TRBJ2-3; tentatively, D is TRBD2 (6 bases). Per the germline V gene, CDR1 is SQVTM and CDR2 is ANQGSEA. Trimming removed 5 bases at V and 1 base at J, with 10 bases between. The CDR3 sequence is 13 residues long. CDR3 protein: CSVQPSGTDTQYF. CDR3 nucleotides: TGCAGCGTTCAACCTAGCGGCACAGATACGCAGTATTTT.

This chain's CDR3 is CASSLVVGQGAEAFF. The CDR3 coding sequence is TGCGCCAGCAGCTTGGTAGTGGGTCAGGGGGCTGAAGCTTTCTTT. This rearrangement joins TRBV5-1 to TRBJ1-1; 7 bases are shared with TRBD1. With 0 bases clipped from V and 6 bases from J, the junction kept 8 bases outside the gene matches. The CDR3 is 15 amino acids. Per germline, CDR1 SGHRS and CDR2 YFSETQ.

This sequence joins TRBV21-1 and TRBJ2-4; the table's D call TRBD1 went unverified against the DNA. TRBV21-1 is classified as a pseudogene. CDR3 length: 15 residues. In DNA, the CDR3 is TGTGCCAGCAGCAGGGGGAGCGTAGCCAAAAACATTCAGTACTTC. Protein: CASSRGSVAKNIQYF.

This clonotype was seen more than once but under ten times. CDR3 in amino acids: CASSSWDENTEAFF. The CDR3 region has the DNA TGCGCCAGCAGCTCCTGGGACGAGAACACTGAAGCTTTCTTT. V and J are TRBV5-1 and TRBJ1-1; weak D call: TRBD1 (5 bases). Germline CDR1 is SGHRS and CDR2 is YFSETQ. The V end was cut by 3 bases, the J end by 1 base, with 10 bases between. The CDR3 has 14 residues.

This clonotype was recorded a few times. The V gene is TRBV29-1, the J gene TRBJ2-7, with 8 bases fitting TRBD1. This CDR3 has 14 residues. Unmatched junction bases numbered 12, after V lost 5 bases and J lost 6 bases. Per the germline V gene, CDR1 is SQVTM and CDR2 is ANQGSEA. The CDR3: CSVRQGTAFAEQYF. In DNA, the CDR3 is TGCAGCGTTCGACAGGGGACGGCGTTCGCCGAGCAGTACTTC.

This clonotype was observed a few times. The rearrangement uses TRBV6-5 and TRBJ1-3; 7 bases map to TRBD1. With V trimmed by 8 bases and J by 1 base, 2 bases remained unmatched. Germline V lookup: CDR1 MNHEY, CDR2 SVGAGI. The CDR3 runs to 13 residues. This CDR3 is CASGTASGNTIYF. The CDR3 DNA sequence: TGTGCCAGCGGGACAGCATCTGGAAACACCATATATTTT.

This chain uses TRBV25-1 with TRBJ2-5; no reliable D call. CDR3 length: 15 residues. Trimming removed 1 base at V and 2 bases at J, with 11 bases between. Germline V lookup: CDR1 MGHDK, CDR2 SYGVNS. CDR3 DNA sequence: TGTGCCAGCAGTGAATGCCGGCCCGGACAAGAGACCCAGTACTTC. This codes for CASSECRPGQETQYF.

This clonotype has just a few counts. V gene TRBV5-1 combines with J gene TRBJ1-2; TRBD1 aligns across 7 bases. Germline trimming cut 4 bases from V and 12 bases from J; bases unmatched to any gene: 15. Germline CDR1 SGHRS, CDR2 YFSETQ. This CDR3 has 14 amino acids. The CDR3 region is CASSPTTGVWGHTF. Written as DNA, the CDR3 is TGCGCCAGCAGCCCAACTACAGGGGTTTGGGGCCACACCTTC.